This TCR beta chain came from a study of blood T cell repertoires in COVID-19. About the research overall: The cDNA or gDNA used as material had been derived from T cells, B-cell-depleted T cells, or PBMCs.

Remarks on this clone: The same CDR3 also results from other DNA sequences found in this sample.

As processed by the authors: Amplification of reference gene primers provided the estimated nucleated cell counts. Assay: immunoSEQ multiplex PCR; the TCRdb copy retains only in-frame clones and omits some. Clonal size and the V and J genes are those of that table, whereas D and trimming came from the DNA. The sample records about 260,000 clones, about four fifths being singletons. In germline, CDR1 is MDHEN, CDR2 SYDVKM. J gave up 8 bases and V 3 bases, and 4 bases lay outside the gene matches. The CDR3 contains 14 residues. The source of this sequence is a woman in her forties or fifties who had recovered from COVID-19. The specimen was peripheral blood. The gene calls are TRBV28 and TRBJ1-2; TRBD1 matches 12 bases. The DNA of the CDR3 is TGTGCCAGCAGTTTGGGACAGGGGGCCAGAGGCTACACCTTC. This encodes CASSLGQGARGYTF.